Described below is a single T cell receptor (beta chain) sequence and its context. The data were obtained in a study of OX40 agonist ivuxolimab in advanced cancers. Study context: Patients received ivuxolimab, an agonistic anti-OX40 (CD134) antibody.

Trimming removed 4 bases from V and 3 bases from J, with 12 bases in between. This CDR3 contains 14 residues. Germline loops: CDR1 SGHDN, CDR2 FVKESK. Produced via immunoSEQ multiplex PCR; TCRdb's table is partial and in-frame only. The sample has 70,000 or so clones; 92% are singletons. V usage is TRBV14 and J usage is TRBJ1-1; D perhaps matches TRBD1 (6 bases). The source material was CD4+ or CD8+ T cells sorted from blood, sampled in a trial of the OX40 agonist ivuxolimab. This clonotype was sampled from an adult with an advanced solid tumor such as melanoma, head and neck, liver or kidney cancer. In DNA form, the CDR3 reads TGTGCCAGCAGCCGGGGGGCGGTTTACACTGAAGCTTTCTTT. Its protein product is CASSRGAVYTEAFF.